Given below is one T cell receptor (beta chain) in context. CCR7-negative CD45RA+ TemRA cells were pooled with CD45RO+ cells for CD8 memory. Trimming removed 6 bases at V and 6 bases at J, with 20 bases between. The CDR3 consists of 16 residues. Germline lookup yields CDR1 LNHNV and CDR2 YYDKDF (reference sequence). These data originate in a study of shared clonotypes between healthy human individuals. Study-level information: There were three CD4 naive, three CD4 memory, two CD8 naive and one CD8 memory plates per donor.

Repertoires were generated with immunoSEQ multiplex PCR, while TCRdb's copy carries only in-frame clones and drops some. The table lists some 380,000 clones, 90% to 98% of them singletons. Sequenced: memory CD8+ T cells sorted from blood. The subset here: CD45RO+ cells pooled with CCR7-negative TemRA cells. This sequence was found in a young man in good health. This rearrangement joins TRBV15 to TRBJ1-4, with unresolved D. Here the CDR3 reads CATSNARAPTYEKLFF. The CDR3 nucleotides are TGTGCCACCAGTAACGCTAGGGCACCTACATATGAAAAACTGTTTTTT.